The entry below describes one TCR beta chain. Trimming cost V 5 bases and J 0 bases, with 7 bases left between them. The CDR3 runs to 13 residues. Clones were sequenced by immunoSEQ multiplex PCR, and TCRdb holds only the in-frame ones, with some missing. The sample includes hundreds of thousands of clones, roughly 91% of them seen just once. This specimen belongs to a study of blood T cell repertoires in COVID-19. Study context: Samples of COVID-19 (acute and convalescent) were obtained from the United States, Italy and Spain. PBMCs, B-cell-depleted T cells, or T cells provided the cDNA or gDNA that made up the material.

The V and J genes are TRBV12-3 or TRBV12-4 and TRBJ1-1; D may be TRBD1 (5 bases). The material sequenced was peripheral blood. This clonotype was sampled from a woman aged 45 to 65 with COVID-19, enrolled during active disease. Written as DNA, the CDR3 is TGTGCCAGCAGTGCGGGGGTGAACACTGAAGCTTTCTTT. Its protein product is CASSAGVNTEAFF.